These 15 T cell receptor beta chains share one sample of origin, sequenced in a study of cytotoxic CD8 clonotypes in ibrutinib-treated CLL. TCRdb keeps only in-frame clones here, not all; method: immunoSEQ multiplex PCR. Of 90,000 to 100,000 clones listed, approximately 78% are singletons. The sample consisted of PBMCs, taken after 12 months of ibrutinib treatment. These receptors were taken from a human donor with chronic lymphocytic leukemia.

This chain links TRBV27 with TRBJ1-1; D gene uncertain. V lost 7 bases and J 0 bases, leaving 6 bases between the germline ends. Germline CDR1 and CDR2: MNHEY and SMNVEV (reference sequence). The CDR3 has 12 residues. CDR3: CASKHLNTEAFF. The CDR3 nucleotides read TGTGCCAGCAAACACCTGAACACTGAAGCTTTCTTT.

The V gene is TRBV7-9, the J gene TRBJ2-5; the D call may be TRBD1 or TRBD2 (6 bases each). V lost 5 bases and J 3 bases, leaving 13 bases between the germline ends. Germline V gene lookup returns CDR1 SEHNR and CDR2 FQNEAQ (reference sequence). CDR3 length: 14 residues. CDR3 region: CASSVRGPEETQYF. The CDR3 region has the DNA TGTGCCAGCAGCGTACGGGGGCCGGAAGAGACCCAGTACTTC.

Here the CDR3 DNA reads TGTGCCAGCAGCACCCTCGGGACTAGCGGGGGGGAGCAGTACTTC. It codes for CASSTLGTSGGEQYF. V usage is TRBV11-2 and J usage is TRBJ2-7; TRBD2 aligns across 15 bases. Trimming removed 5 bases from V and 7 bases from J; junction bases left unmatched: 6. The CDR3 has 15 amino acids. CDR1 is SGHAT, CDR2 FQNNGV, per germline.

The V and J genes are TRBV18 and TRBJ2-5; 15 nucleotides agree with TRBD2. Germline CDR1 and CDR2: KGHSH and LQKENI. The CDR3 length is 18 residues. The trim removed 6 bases at V and 0 bases at J, leaving 8 bases unmatched. The CDR3 coding sequence is TGTGCCAGCTCGATGGGACTAGCGGGGGGCCGGGACCAAGAGACCCAGTACTTC. Protein sequence: CASSMGLAGGRDQETQYF.

The rearrangement uses TRBV7-8 and TRBJ2-7; TRBD1 aligns across 7 bases. This CDR3 has 14 amino acids. In germline, CDR1 is SGHVS, CDR2 FQNEAQ. V lost 0 bases, J lost 2 bases, and 1 base stayed unmatched. Written as DNA, the CDR3 is TGTGCCAGCAGCTTAGCACAGGGGACCTACGAGCAGTACTTC. Encoded protein: CASSLAQGTYEQYF.

The chain's CDR3 is CASSQRVGNTEAFF. For the CDR3, the DNA is TGTGCCAGCAGTCAGCGGGTGGGGAACACTGAAGCTTTCTTT. This sequence joins TRBV6-6 and TRBJ1-1, with D hard to call. Germline V lookup: CDR1 MNHNY, CDR2 SVGAGI (reference sequence). This CDR3 is built from 14 residues. Trimming left V 5 bases short and J 1 base short, with 11 bases between.

This clone has more than one count but fewer than ten. The J gene is TRBJ2-6, the V gene TRBV5-1, with a tentative D call TRBD2 (5 bases). Trimming stripped 7 bases from V and 0 bases from J, with 11 bases between. The germline CDR1 and CDR2 sequences are SGHRS and YFSETQ. The CDR3 runs 15 residues. In nucleotides, the CDR3 is TGCGCCAGCCAGGACGGGAACTCTGGGGCCAACGTCCTGACTTTC. This codes for CASQDGNSGANVLTF. Together with reference TRBV5-1 and TRBJ2-6, the CDR3 gives the full variable domain: KAGVTQTPRYLIKTRGQQVTLSCSPISGHRSVSWYQQTPGQGLQFLFEYFSETQRNKGNFPGRFSGRQFSNSRSEMNVSTLELGDSALYLCASQDGNSGANVLTFGAGSRLTVL.

This chain joins TRBV4-1 and TRBJ2-5; 12 bases agree with TRBD2. Germline trimming cut 0 bases from V and 2 bases from J; bases unmatched to any gene: 4. CDR3 size: 17 residues. Per the germline V gene, CDR1 is MGHRA and CDR2 is YSYEKL. The CDR3, as DNA: TGCGCCAGCAGCCAAGAGACTAGCGGGGGACCACAAGAGACCCAGTACTTC. It codes for CASSQETSGGPQETQYF.

V usage is TRBV9 and J usage is TRBJ2-2; perhaps TRBD1 as D (5 bases). This CDR3 comprises 15 residues. In germline, CDR1 is SGDLS, CDR2 YYNGEE. V lost 4 bases and J 8 bases, leaving 18 bases between the germline ends. CDR3 bases: TGTGCCAGCAGCCTCGCAGGGTCAACGAGAGGGGAGCTGTTTTTT. This gives the protein CASSLAGSTRGELFF.

The chain uses TRBV9 and TRBJ2-1; 12 positions agree with TRBD2. The germline V gene has CDR1 SGDLS and CDR2 YYNGEE. CDR3 length equals 17 residues. Unmatched junction bases numbered 8, after V lost 0 bases and J lost 7 bases. CDR3 in amino acids: CASSVASLAGGRNEQFF. CDR3 coding DNA: TGTGCCAGCAGCGTAGCTTCCCTAGCGGGGGGGCGTAATGAGCAGTTCTTC.

V is TRBV27 and J is TRBJ2-5; 9 nucleotides match TRBD1. CDR1 is MNHEY and CDR2 is SMNVEV in the germline V gene (reference sequence). CDR3 size: 14 residues. J lost 2 bases, V lost 4 bases, and 2 bases had no gene match. CDR3 DNA: TGTGCCAGCAGTTGGGGGACAGGGCAAGAGACCCAGTACTTC. Amino acid sequence: CASSWGTGQETQYF.

This clone was recorded only once. The chain carries TRBV6-5 and TRBJ2-5; no reliable D call. The V end lost 6 bases, the J end lost 2 bases, and 10 bases lay between the germline ends. Per the germline V gene, CDR1 is MNHEY and CDR2 is SVGAGI. CDR3 length equals 13 residues. CDR3 in DNA: TGTGCCAGCAGCCGGACCCCGCAAGAGACCCAGTACTTC. Encoded protein: CASSRTPQETQYF.

This chain uses TRBV2 with TRBJ1-1, with a possible D match to TRBD1 (6 bases). Trimming took 4 bases from V and 5 from J, leaving 11 bases between them. Germline V CDR1 and CDR2: SNHLY, FYNNEI. The CDR3 runs 13 residues. CDR3 nucleotide sequence: TGTGCCAGCAGTGTGGGGGGGCCAACTGAAGCTTTCTTT. It is translated as CASSVGGPTEAFF.

The chain has TRBV2 and TRBJ2-5; D assignment may be TRBD1 or TRBD2 (6 bases each). Trimming cost V 7 bases and J 5 bases, with 14 bases left between them. Germline CDR1 reads SNHLY; CDR2 reads FYNNEI. This CDR3 comprises 13 residues. CDR3 in DNA: TGTGCCAGCACGTTCCGGAGGGGGGAGACCCAGTACTTC. Translation: CASTFRRGETQYF.

This clone was counted at least ten times. This chain joins TRBV28 and TRBJ1-6; D perhaps matches TRBD1 (5 bases). The CDR3 is 15 residues long. CDR1 MDHEN and CDR2 SYDVKM come from the germline V gene. The V end was cut by 5 bases, the J end by 8 bases, with 16 bases between. The CDR3 DNA sequence: TGTGCCAGCAGTCCCTCCCGGGGGAGGTATTCACCCCTCCACTTT. Its protein is CASSPSRGRYSPLHF. The whole variable domain, remainder taken from reference TRBV28 and TRBJ1-6, is DVKVTQSSRYLVKRTGEKVFLECVQDMDHENMFWYRQDPGLGLRLIYFSYDVKMKEKGDIPEGYSVSREKKERFSLILESASTNQTSMYLCASSPSRGRYSPLHFGNGTRLTVT.